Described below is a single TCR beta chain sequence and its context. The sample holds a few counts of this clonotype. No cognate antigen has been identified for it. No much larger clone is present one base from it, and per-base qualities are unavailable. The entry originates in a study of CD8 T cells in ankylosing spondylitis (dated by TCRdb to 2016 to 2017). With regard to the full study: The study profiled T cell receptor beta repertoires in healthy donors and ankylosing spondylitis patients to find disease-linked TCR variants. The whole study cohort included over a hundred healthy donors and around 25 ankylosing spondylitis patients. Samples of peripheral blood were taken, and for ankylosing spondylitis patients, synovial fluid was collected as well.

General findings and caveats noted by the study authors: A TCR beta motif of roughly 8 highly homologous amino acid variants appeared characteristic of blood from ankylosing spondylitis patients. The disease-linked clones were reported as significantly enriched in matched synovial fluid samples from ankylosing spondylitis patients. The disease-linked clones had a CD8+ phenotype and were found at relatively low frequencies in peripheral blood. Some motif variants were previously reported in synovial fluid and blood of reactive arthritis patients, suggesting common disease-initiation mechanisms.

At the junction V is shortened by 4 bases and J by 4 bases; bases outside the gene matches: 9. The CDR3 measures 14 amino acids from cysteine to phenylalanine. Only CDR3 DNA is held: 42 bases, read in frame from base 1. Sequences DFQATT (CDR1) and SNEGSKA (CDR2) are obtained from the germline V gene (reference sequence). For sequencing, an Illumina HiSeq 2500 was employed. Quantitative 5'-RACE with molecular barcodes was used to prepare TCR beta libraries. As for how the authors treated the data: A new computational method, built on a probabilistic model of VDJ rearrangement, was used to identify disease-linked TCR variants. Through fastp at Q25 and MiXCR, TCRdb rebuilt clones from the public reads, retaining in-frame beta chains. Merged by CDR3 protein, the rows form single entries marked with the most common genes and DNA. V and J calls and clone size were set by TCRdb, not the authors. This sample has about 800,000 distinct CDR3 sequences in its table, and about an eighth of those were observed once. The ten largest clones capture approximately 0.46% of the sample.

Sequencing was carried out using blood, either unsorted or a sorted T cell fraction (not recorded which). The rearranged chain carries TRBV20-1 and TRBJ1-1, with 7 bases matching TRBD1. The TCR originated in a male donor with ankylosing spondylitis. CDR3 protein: CSANRQGRGTEAFF. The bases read TGCAGTGCTAACCGACAGGGTCGTGGCACTGAAGCTTTCTTT.